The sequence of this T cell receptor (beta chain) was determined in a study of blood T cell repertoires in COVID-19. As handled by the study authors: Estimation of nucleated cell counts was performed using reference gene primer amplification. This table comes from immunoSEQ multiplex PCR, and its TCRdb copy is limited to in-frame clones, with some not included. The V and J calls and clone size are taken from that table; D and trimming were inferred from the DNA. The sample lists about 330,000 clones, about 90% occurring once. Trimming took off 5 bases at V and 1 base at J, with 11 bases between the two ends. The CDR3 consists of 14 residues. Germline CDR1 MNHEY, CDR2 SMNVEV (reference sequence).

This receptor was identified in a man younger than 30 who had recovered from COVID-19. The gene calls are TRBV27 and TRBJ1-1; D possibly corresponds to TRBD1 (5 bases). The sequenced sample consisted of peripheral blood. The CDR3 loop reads CASSEQASNTEAFF. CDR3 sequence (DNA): TGTGCCAGCAGTGAACAGGCCTCGAACACTGAAGCTTTCTTT.